The next 25 T cell receptor beta chains were all read from a single sample in a study of blood T cell repertoires in COVID-19. Sequencing used immunoSEQ multiplex PCR; TCRdb keeps in-frame clones, though not all of them. This sample has hundreds of thousands of clones, with under 90% found just once. The sequenced sample consisted of peripheral blood. Receptors originate from a woman aged 40 to 55 with active or convalescent COVID-19.

The chain has TRBV28 and TRBJ1-4; D remains ambiguous. CDR3 length: 15 amino acids. Between the trimmed V and J ends, which lost 1 base and 7 bases, there was a span of 13 bases. The germline V gene encodes CDR1 MDHEN and CDR2 SYDVKM. CDR3 in amino acids: CASSLSRAGVEKLFF. In DNA form, the CDR3 reads TGTGCCAGCAGTTTATCGAGGGCTGGGGTTGAAAAACTGTTTTTT.

The chain uses TRBV11-2 and TRBJ2-5; TRBD1 aligns across 7 bases. Germline V lookup: CDR1 SGHAT, CDR2 FQNNGV. J gave up 2 bases and V 5 bases, and 11 bases lay outside the gene matches. CDR3 length: 16 amino acids. CDR3 nucleotide sequence: TGTGCCAGCAGCCCTTCCGGGACAGCGACTCAAGAGACCCAGTACTTC. The encoded protein is CASSPSGTATQETQYF. Complete variable domain (other parts from reference TRBV11-2 and TRBJ2-5): EAGVAQSPRYKIIEKRQSVAFWCNPISGHATLYWYQQILGQGPKLLIQFQNNGVVDDSQLPKDRFSAERLKGVDSTLKIQPAKLEDSAVYLCASSPSGTATQETQYFGPGTRLLVL.

The count of this clone is one. CDR3 bases: TGTGCCAGCAGCCAAGCCCACGTGGCCACTGAAGCTTTCTTT. It encodes CASSQAHVATEAFF. The V call is TRBV3-1 (or the pseudogene TRBV3-2), the J call TRBJ1-1, with D unresolved. The CDR3 is 14 amino acids. Trimming cost V 1 base and J 4 bases, with 10 bases left between them. Germline CDR1 LGHDT, CDR2 YNNKEL (reference sequence).

The genes are TRBV5-1 and TRBJ1-1, with D possibly TRBD1 on 5 matching bases. The CDR3 consists of 15 residues. Trimming removed 1 base from V and 5 bases from J, with 15 bases in between. The germline V gene encodes CDR1 SGHRS and CDR2 YFSETQ. The CDR3 region has the DNA TGCGCCAGCAGCTTGAGTCCGGGGCGGGATACTGAAGCTTTCTTT. It encodes CASSLSPGRDTEAFF.

Here the CDR3 DNA reads TGTGCCTGGAGTGATGGCCATAATTCACCCCTCCACTTT. This sequence encodes CAWSDGHNSPLHF. V is TRBV30 and J is TRBJ1-6, with D unclear. V shed 1 base and J shed 5 bases, with 6 bases lying between them. Looked up from germline, CDR1 is GTSNPN and CDR2 is SVGIG (reference sequence). This CDR3 contains 13 residues.

The genes are TRBV9 and TRBJ2-7, with 9 bases identical to TRBD2. The germline gives CDR1 SGDLS, CDR2 YYNGEE. The CDR3 consists of 16 residues. After removal of 0 bases from V and 4 bases from J, the junction contained 8 bases not matched to a gene. Written as DNA, the CDR3 is TGTGCCAGCAGCGTAGGTAATAGCGGGAGCGTTTACGAGCAGTACTTC. This encodes CASSVGNSGSVYEQYF.

The chain carries TRBV11-3 and TRBJ2-7; 9 positions match TRBD1. Germline V lookup: CDR1 SGHNT, CDR2 YENEEA. The CDR3 is 19 residues long. With V trimmed by 2 bases and J by 4 bases, 18 bases remained unmatched. This chain's CDR3 is CASSLYRALGQGLRYEQYF. The CDR3 nucleotides are TGTGCCAGCAGCTTATATAGAGCTTTGGGACAGGGATTAAGGTACGAGCAGTACTTC.

This sequence joins TRBV4-2 and TRBJ1-2; TRBD1 might be the D (6 bases). V shed 0 bases and J shed 5 bases, with 22 bases lying between them. CDR3 length: 18 amino acids. CDR1 is LGHNA, CDR2 YNFKEQ, per germline. The CDR3 DNA sequence: TGTGCCAGCAGCCAAGAGTATATATCAGGGGTAGTTGGATATGGCTACACCTTC. Amino acid sequence: CASSQEYISGVVGYGYTF.

The V call is TRBV6-5, the J call TRBJ1-1; 10 nucleotides match TRBD1. V shed 2 bases and J 5 bases; nucleotides not matched to a gene: 5. The CDR3 spans 15 residues. The germline gives CDR1 MNHEY, CDR2 SVGAGI. This CDR3 is CASSYTRTGGTEAFF. The CDR3 DNA reads as TGTGCCAGCAGTTACACACGGACAGGGGGGACTGAAGCTTTCTTT.

V is TRBV4-1 and J is TRBJ2-1; 10 bases fit TRBD2. The CDR3 contains 16 residues. From germline, CDR1 is MGHRA and CDR2 YSYEKL. The trim removed 4 bases at V and 8 bases at J, leaving 11 bases unmatched. Written as DNA, the CDR3 is TGCGCCAGCAGCCGCGGACTAGCGGAGGGGCCCGATGAGCAGTTCTTC. This translates into CASSRGLAEGPDEQFF.

The gene calls are TRBV10-1 and TRBJ1-1; TRBD1 might be the D (5 bases). CDR1 is WNHNN, CDR2 SYGVQD, per germline (reference sequence). The CDR3 spans 13 residues. Between the trimmed V and J ends, which lost 4 bases and 10 bases, there was a span of 16 bases. CDR3 sequence: CASSASKGWGAFF. Here the CDR3 DNA reads TGCGCCAGCAGTGCGTCGAAGGGGTGGGGAGCTTTCTTT.

The chain combines TRBV6-2 or TRBV6-3 with TRBJ1-1; maybe TRBD1 (6 bases). Germline-derived CDR1 and CDR2 are MNHEY and SVGEGT. There are 13 residues in the CDR3. The germline V and J ends were trimmed by 5 bases and 6 bases, with 13 bases remaining between them. CDR3 coding DNA: TGTGCCAGCAGTCGCAACAGGGACCCTGAAGCTTTCTTT. Its translation: CASSRNRDPEAFF.

In its sample, this clone was seen once. The chain links TRBV24-1 to TRBJ1-2; D possibly corresponds to TRBD1 (6 bases). The CDR3 covers 17 residues. The V gene's germline CDR1 is KGHDR and CDR2 SFDVKD. Trimming removed 3 bases at V and 3 bases at J, with 19 bases between. The CDR3 spells CATSDPNDRPTDYGYTF. The CDR3 coding sequence is TGTGCCACCAGTGATCCCAACGACAGGCCGACTGACTATGGCTACACCTTC.

In its sample, this clone was seen a few times. The CDR3 reads CASSPWTGDTGELFF. As DNA, the CDR3 is TGTGCCAGCAGCCCATGGACAGGGGACACCGGGGAGCTGTTTTTT. The chain combines TRBV7-2 with TRBJ2-2; 9 nucleotides line up with TRBD1. Trimming removed 5 bases from V and 3 bases from J; junction bases left unmatched: 4. CDR3 length: 15 residues. Germline CDR1 and CDR2: SGHTA and FQGNSA.

This rearrangement joins TRBV5-4 to TRBJ1-5, with D perhaps TRBD1 (5 bases). The CDR3 consists of 14 residues. Germline V CDR1 and CDR2: SGHNT, YYREEE (reference sequence). The germline V and J ends were trimmed by 1 base and 5 bases, with 10 bases remaining between them. The CDR3 DNA reads TGTGCCAGCAGCTTGTGGGGGAGGGATCAGCCCCAGCATTTT. Its translation is CASSLWGRDQPQHF.

The chain is built from TRBV5-6 and TRBJ1-5; TRBD1 might be the D (6 bases). The CDR3 extends over 14 amino acids. V was shortened by 2 bases and J by 3 bases, with 9 bases between the two germline ends. Germline CDR1 and CDR2: SGHDT and YYEEEE. In DNA form, the CDR3 reads TGTGCCAGCAGCTTAAGGGGGTACAATCAGCCCCAGCATTTT. It is translated as CASSLRGYNQPQHF.

The chain has TRBV3-1 (or the pseudogene TRBV3-2) and TRBJ2-2, with 14 bases aligning to TRBD2. J gave up 7 bases and V 4 bases, and 20 bases lay outside the gene matches. The CDR3 extends over 21 amino acids. CDR1 and CDR2 (germline): LGHDT, YNNKEL (reference sequence). The CDR3 sequence: CASSPVLDWGLAGVEVGELFF. CDR3 in DNA: TGTGCCAGCAGCCCTGTCCTGGACTGGGGACTAGCGGGAGTGGAGGTCGGGGAGCTGTTTTTT.

The gene calls are TRBV28 and TRBJ2-4, with TRBD2 matching over 11 bases. Germline trimming cut 2 bases from V and 1 base from J; bases unmatched to any gene: 10. Looked up from germline, CDR1 is MDHEN and CDR2 is SYDVKM. There are 19 residues in the CDR3. In DNA form, the CDR3 reads TGTGCCAGCAGTTTACTGGGTAGCGGGGGGGCCGTGGCCAAAAACATTCAGTACTTC. The encoded protein is CASSLLGSGGAVAKNIQYF.

The rearrangement uses TRBV30 and TRBJ1-2, with 8 bases lining up with TRBD1. The CDR3 sequence is 12 residues long. Germline V gives CDR1 GTSNPN, CDR2 SVGIG (reference sequence). Unmatched junction bases numbered 4, after V lost 4 bases and J lost 6 bases. CDR3 DNA: TGTGCCTGGACCGACAGGGGACATGGCTACACCTTC. Its protein is CAWTDRGHGYTF.

The V call is TRBV2, the J call TRBJ2-3, with 10 nucleotides matching TRBD2. Germline-derived CDR1 and CDR2 are SNHLY and FYNNEI. Germline trimming cut 8 bases from V and 2 bases from J; bases unmatched to any gene: 10. This CDR3 comprises 16 residues. CDR3 sequence reads: CASGRLLAGTTDTQYF. The CDR3 region has the DNA TGTGCCAGCGGTCGACTACTAGCGGGGACCACAGATACGCAGTATTTT.

This clone was detected a few times. The chain has TRBV28 and TRBJ2-5; TRBD1 agrees at 7 bases. CDR1 MDHEN and CDR2 SYDVKM come from the germline V gene. The CDR3 contains 14 residues. J was trimmed by 5 bases and V by 3 bases; bases with no gene match: 6. The CDR3 spells CASSLAGTAETQYF. In DNA form, the CDR3 reads TGTGCCAGCAGTTTGGCCGGGACAGCGGAGACCCAGTACTTC.

J is TRBJ2-3 and V is TRBV7-9; 9 positions match TRBD2. From germline, CDR1 is SEHNR and CDR2 FQNEAQ (reference sequence). CDR3 length: 15 amino acids. The ends lost 5 bases at V and 4 bases at J; junction bases unmatched: 7. The CDR3 DNA follows: TGTGCCAGCAGCCCCAGCGGGAGGAATGCAGATACGCAGTATTTT. It translates to CASSPSGRNADTQYF.

The sample holds a few counts of this clone. The V call is TRBV9, the J call TRBJ2-7; 7 bases match TRBD2. The CDR3 runs to 15 residues. The germline V gene encodes CDR1 SGDLS and CDR2 YYNGEE. V shed 3 bases, J shed 8 bases, and the junction held 14 bases outside the gene matches. The CDR3 loop reads CASSGHRDYRNQQYF. In DNA form, the CDR3 reads TGTGCCAGCAGCGGACATCGGGACTACCGGAACCAGCAGTACTTC. The full variable domain, completed using reference TRBV9 and TRBJ2-7, is DSGVTQTPKHLITATGQRVTLRCSPRSGDLSVYWYQQSLDQGLQFLIQYYNGEERAKGNILERFSAQQFPDLHSELNLSSLELGDSALYFCASSGHRDYRNQQYFGPGTRLTVT.

This rearrangement joins TRBV19 to TRBJ1-2; D remains ambiguous. Trimming removed 0 bases from V and 3 bases from J, with 8 bases in between. The CDR3 spans 14 residues. Germline loops: CDR1 LNHDA, CDR2 SQIVND (reference sequence). As DNA, the CDR3 is TGTGCCAGTAGTATAGATCGAGGCTACTATGGCTACACCTTC. Amino acid sequence: CASSIDRGYYGYTF.

This sequence joins TRBV2 and TRBJ1-2; 8 bases agree with TRBD1. There are 16 residues in the CDR3. The V gene's germline CDR1 is SNHLY and CDR2 FYNNEI. V was clipped by 6 bases and J by 0 bases; unmatched bases: 9. DNA of the CDR3: TGTGCCAGCAGGAGACAGGGGTGGACTACTAACTATGGCTACACCTTC. This gives the protein CASRRQGWTTNYGYTF.